This TCR beta chain was captured in a study of control samples from healthy donors and cancer patients. TCRdb's copy holds only in-frame clones and misses some; the assay was immunoSEQ multiplex PCR. This sample has approximately 120,000 clones, with around 92% found just once. The CDR3 is made up of 15 amino acids. The ends were cut back, 5 bases at V and 0 bases at J, with 11 bases in the middle. The germline gives CDR1 SGHRS, CDR2 YFSETQ. This chain links TRBV5-1 with TRBJ2-2, with TRBD2 as a possible D gene (5 bases). Sample: PBMCs. The receptor's source is an elderly man with head and neck cancer. The CDR3 reads CASRGGTANTGELFF. The CDR3 DNA follows: TGCGCCAGCAGAGGAGGTACAGCGAACACCGGGGAGCTGTTTTTT.